These 32 T cell receptor beta chains originate from one sample sequenced in a study of PD-1 blockade in classical Hodgkin lymphoma. Generated by immunoSEQ multiplex PCR, the TCRdb table keeps only in-frame clones and is missing some. The sample has about 20,000 clones, roughly nine tenths seen once; the top ten hold 0.2% to 0.3%. This sample's time point: newly diagnosed, previously untreated cHL patient sample. Researchers used magnetic negative selection to pull out pure CD4+ T cells from thawed PBMCs. Material for sequencing was CD4+ T cells from blood. The receptors shown here come from a human donor with classical Hodgkin lymphoma.

The CDR3 protein is CASSLIGGVETQYF. The CDR3 DNA sequence: TGTGCCAGCAGCTTAATAGGGGGGGTAGAGACCCAGTACTTC. The chain carries TRBV5-4 and TRBJ2-5, with D maybe TRBD2 (7 bases). V lost 2 bases, J lost 4 bases, and 12 bases lay in between. Germline CDR1 reads SGHNT; CDR2 reads YYREEE (reference sequence). The CDR3 runs to 14 residues.

J is TRBJ2-5 and V is TRBV6-6; D is perhaps TRBD1 or TRBD2 (5 bases each). The CDR3 is made up of 16 amino acids. V gave up 3 bases and J gave up 1 base, with 15 bases separating them. Germline V gene data show CDR1 as MNHNY and CDR2 as SVGAGI (reference sequence). The CDR3 is CASSYIGLGVQETQYF. CDR3 bases: TGTGCCAGCAGTTATATTGGATTGGGGGTCCAAGAGACCCAGTACTTC.

The V gene is TRBV5-4, the J gene TRBJ2-2, with unresolved D. Germline V gene data show CDR1 as SGHNT and CDR2 as YYREEE (reference sequence). The CDR3 contains 15 residues. V was pared by 0 bases and J by 4 bases, with 10 bases between. This chain's CDR3 is CASSLAGLGTGELFF. DNA of the CDR3: TGTGCCAGCAGCTTGGCAGGTTTGGGCACCGGGGAGCTGTTTTTT.

This clone was seen more than once but under ten times. V and J are TRBV18 and TRBJ1-2, with D hard to call. The CDR3 has 15 residues. Germline lookup yields CDR1 KGHSH and CDR2 LQKENI. With 1 base removed from V and 0 bases from J, the gap between germline ends came to 9 bases. The CDR3 protein is CASSPRQAANYGYTF. The CDR3 coding sequence is TGTGCCAGCTCACCACGGCAGGCCGCTAACTATGGCTACACCTTC. The full variable domain, with the rest looked up from reference TRBV18 and TRBJ1-2, is NAGVMQNPRHLVRRRGQEARLRCSPMKGHSHVYWYRQLPEEGLKFMVYLQKENIIDESGMPKERFSAEFPKEGPSILRIQQVVRGDSAAYFCASSPRQAANYGYTFGSGTRLTVV.

V and J are TRBV5-1 and TRBJ2-3; TRBD2 is a possible D gene (6 bases). Trimming removed 0 bases from V and 0 bases from J, with 8 bases in between. The germline V gene has CDR1 SGHRS and CDR2 YFSETQ. The CDR3 totals 15 residues. The CDR3 sequence is CASSLALASTDTQYF. CDR3 nucleotide sequence: TGCGCCAGCAGCTTGGCCCTAGCGAGCACAGATACGCAGTATTTT.

The chain combines TRBV5-4 with TRBJ1-2, with D maybe TRBD1 (5 bases). This CDR3 spans 14 amino acids. CDR1 is SGHNT and CDR2 is YYREEE in the germline V gene (reference sequence). V gave up 9 bases and J gave up 2 bases, with 17 bases separating them. The CDR3 DNA follows: TGTGCCACCACCCGGGAGCAGGGAAACTATGGCTACACCTTC. It specifies CATTREQGNYGYTF.

This rearrangement joins TRBV7-2 to TRBJ1-2, with D tentatively TRBD1 (5 bases). This CDR3 region has 17 residues. Trimming took 5 bases from V and 4 from J, leaving 23 bases between them. The germline V gene encodes CDR1 SGHTA and CDR2 FQGNSA. The CDR3 loop reads CASSIRAVGGALYGYTF. DNA for the CDR3: TGTGCCAGCAGCATTAGGGCGGTCGGGGGAGCCCTCTATGGCTACACCTTC.

The chain employs TRBV5-6 and TRBJ2-7; TRBD1 might be the D (5 bases). CDR1 and CDR2 from the germline V gene are SGHDT and YYEEEE. V lost 0 bases and J 7 bases, leaving 8 bases between the germline ends. The CDR3 extends over 12 amino acids. The DNA of the CDR3 is TGTGCCAGCAGCTTGGCGCGGACAGAGCAGTACTTC. It specifies CASSLARTEQYF.

The chain is built from TRBV5-5 and TRBJ1-2; the match to TRBD1 covers 11 bases. This CDR3 has 16 residues. The ends lost 0 bases at V and 6 bases at J; junction bases unmatched: 7. Germline V lookup: CDR1 SGHKS, CDR2 YYEKEE (reference sequence). CDR3 amino acids: CASSLVGQGASNGYTF. The CDR3, as DNA: TGTGCCAGCAGCTTGGTCGGACAGGGGGCAAGTAATGGCTACACCTTC.

The gene calls are TRBV11-2 and TRBJ1-1; D may be TRBD1 (6 bases). V was clipped by 6 bases and J by 2 bases, with 10 bases between them. CDR1 is SGHAT and CDR2 is FQNNGV in the germline V gene. This CDR3 region has 13 residues. The CDR3 DNA sequence: TGTGCCAGCAGTAGGACAGCTAACACTGAAGCTTTCTTT. It codes for CASSRTANTEAFF.

This chain joins TRBV6-5 and TRBJ1-1; tentative D call: TRBD1 (6 bases). Per the germline V gene, CDR1 is MNHEY and CDR2 is SVGAGI. This CDR3 is 15 amino acids long. V was pared by 0 bases and J by 5 bases, with 13 bases between. The CDR3 nucleotides read TGTGCCAGCAGTTACTCAGGGCAGGGGTTGACTGAAGCTTTCTTT. Its protein product is CASSYSGQGLTEAFF.

V usage is TRBV5-6 and J usage is TRBJ2-2; D unresolved. CDR1 and CDR2 from the germline V gene are SGHDT and YYEEEE. The germline V and J ends were trimmed by 1 base and 1 base, with 14 bases remaining between them. This CDR3 comprises 17 residues. The CDR3 coding sequence is TGTGCCAGCAGCTTGTTAGTGAGACGGCTGAACACCGGGGAGCTGTTTTTT. It yields the protein CASSLLVRRLNTGELFF.

The chain couples TRBV5-6 to TRBJ1-1; D possibly corresponds to TRBD1 (5 bases). CDR3 length: 14 residues. Between the trimmed V and J ends, which lost 1 base and 1 base, there was a span of 8 bases. The germline V gene has CDR1 SGHDT and CDR2 YYEEEE. The CDR3: CASSLQGTNTEAFF. In DNA form, the CDR3 reads TGTGCCAGCAGCTTGCAGGGTACGAACACTGAAGCTTTCTTT.

The rearrangement uses TRBV19 and TRBJ2-1, with a tentative D call TRBD1 (5 bases). The length of the CDR3 is 13 residues. The germline CDR1 and CDR2 sequences are LNHDA and SQIVND (reference sequence). Trimming pared 6 bases from V and 3 bases from J, leaving 9 bases between. DNA for the CDR3: TGTGCCAGTAGCCGACAGTTCTACAATGAGCAGTTCTTC. Amino acids: CASSRQFYNEQFF.

J is TRBJ2-4 and V is TRBV19; 9 positions match TRBD1. CDR1 is LNHDA and CDR2 is SQIVND in the germline V gene (reference sequence). This CDR3 spans 17 amino acids. The ends lost 3 bases at V and 1 base at J; junction bases unmatched: 7. The CDR3 spells CASSILQGALAKNIQYF. The CDR3 DNA is TGTGCCAGTAGTATCCTACAGGGGGCGCTGGCCAAAAACATTCAGTACTTC.

This rearrangement joins TRBV18 to TRBJ2-1; D unresolved. The germline V gene encodes CDR1 KGHSH and CDR2 LQKENI. Trimming shortened V by 0 bases and J by 2 bases, and 5 bases separated the two germline ends. This CDR3 is 14 amino acids long. In nucleotides, the CDR3 is TGTGCCAGCTCACCACCAGGGACCTACAATGAGCAGTTCTTC. Its protein is CASSPPGTYNEQFF.

The V gene is TRBV10-3, the J gene TRBJ2-1; 11 bases align to TRBD2. Germline CDR1 ENHRY, CDR2 SYGVKD. Trimming at V came to 6 bases and at J to 5 bases, leaving 6 bases not matched to a gene. The CDR3 extends over 15 amino acids. The chain's CDR3 is CAIRDGTSGNNEQFF. In DNA, the CDR3 is TGTGCCATCAGAGATGGGACTAGCGGAAACAATGAGCAGTTCTTC.

The chain links TRBV15 to TRBJ2-1, with unresolved D. Germline V gene lookup returns CDR1 LNHNV and CDR2 YYDKDF (reference sequence). V was shortened by 0 bases and J by 7 bases, with 16 bases between the two germline ends. CDR3 length: 16 residues. The CDR3 protein is CATSRDRAPPLNEQFF. The CDR3 region has the DNA TGTGCCACCAGCAGAGATCGGGCCCCCCCACTGAATGAGCAGTTCTTC.

The CDR3 region is CAWSSGRTMGVRVEAFF. In DNA, the CDR3 is TGTGCCTGGAGTTCAGGGCGGACGATGGGTGTGCGGGTTGAAGCTTTCTTT. The chain combines TRBV30 with TRBJ1-1; TRBD1 is a possible D gene (5 bases). Germline V CDR1 and CDR2: GTSNPN, SVGIG (reference sequence). The CDR3 is 17 amino acids. The V and J ends lost 2 bases and 7 bases respectively, with 26 bases between them.

This clone was found a few times. The genes are TRBV19 and TRBJ1-1; tentative D call: TRBD1 (6 bases). The CDR3 is 16 amino acids. CDR1 LNHDA and CDR2 SQIVND come from the germline V gene (reference sequence). The V end lost 5 bases, the J end lost 1 base, and 17 bases lay between the germline ends. The CDR3 nucleotides read TGTGCCAGTAGTTACCGTCAGGGGTCCCCGAACACTGAAGCTTTCTTT. Protein product: CASSYRQGSPNTEAFF.

The V call is TRBV19, the J call TRBJ1-1, with unresolved D. The CDR3 spans 13 residues. Germline CDR1 and CDR2: LNHDA and SQIVND (reference sequence). The V and J ends lost 1 base and 11 bases respectively, with 14 bases between them. Here the CDR3 reads CASSIATTPPAFF. The CDR3 nucleotides read TGTGCCAGTAGTATAGCCACAACCCCCCCTGCTTTCTTT.

V is TRBV6-5 and J is TRBJ2-7; a weak D match, TRBD2 (5 bases). The length of the CDR3 is 12 residues. The germline V gene encodes CDR1 MNHEY and CDR2 SVGAGI. Trimming left V 6 bases short and J 11 bases short, with 17 bases between. CDR3 residues: CASSPLRGSEYF. CDR3 sequence (DNA): TGTGCCAGCAGCCCACTCCGAGGGTCGGAGTACTTC.

The J gene is TRBJ2-6, the V gene TRBV4-3, with 12 positions matching TRBD1. Germline V lookup: CDR1 LGHNA, CDR2 YSLEER. This CDR3 spans 19 amino acids. V gave up 3 bases and J gave up 2 bases; unmatched junction bases: 8. The CDR3 bases are TGCGCCAGCAGCCAGGCCGGGACAGGGGGCGGGACTGGGGCCAACGTCCTGACTTTC. Translating it yields CASSQAGTGGGTGANVLTF.

The chain joins TRBV18 to TRBJ2-7; 8 bases are shared with TRBD2. With V trimmed by 5 bases and J by 0 bases, 6 bases remained unmatched. Germline CDR1 KGHSH, CDR2 LQKENI. The CDR3 loop spans 15 amino acids. The CDR3 DNA reads TGTGCCAGCTCAGGGGGACTAGTGGTCTCCTACGAGCAGTACTTC. Its protein product is CASSGGLVVSYEQYF.

V is TRBV4-3 and J is TRBJ1-2; D uncertain. With 0 bases removed from V and 4 bases from J, the gap between germline ends came to 9 bases. The CDR3 consists of 14 residues. Germline V lookup: CDR1 LGHNA, CDR2 YSLEER. As DNA, the CDR3 is TGCGCCAGCAGCCAAGAGGGCAGGAGCTATGGCTACACCTTC. This codes for CASSQEGRSYGYTF.

The rearrangement joins TRBV27 to TRBJ2-1; 8 bases line up with TRBD2. This CDR3 is built from 14 residues. With V trimmed by 5 bases and J by 5 bases, 5 bases remained unmatched. In germline, CDR1 is MNHEY, CDR2 SMNVEV (reference sequence). The CDR3 coding sequence is TGTGCCAGCAGTCGGACTAGCCTAAACAATGAGCAGTTCTTC. This sequence encodes CASSRTSLNNEQFF.

Worth noting for this clone: An end of the junction does not agree with germline; a read error may underlie this. J is TRBJ2-3 and V is TRBV7-7, with 9 bases aligning to TRBD1. The CDR3 sequence is 15 residues long. Per germline, CDR1 SSHAT and CDR2 FNYEAQ (reference sequence). CDR3 protein: CASSLGDRAGDTQYF. In DNA form, the CDR3 reads TGTGCTAGCAGCTTAGGGGACAGGGCTGGAGATACGCAGTATTTT.

The chain couples TRBV5-1 to TRBJ1-4; 9 bases fit TRBD1. Germline V gene sequence: CDR1 SGHRS, CDR2 YFSETQ. CDR3 length equals 16 residues. Trimming cost V 3 bases and J 2 bases; bases outside gene matches: 5. CDR3 nucleotides: TGCGCCAGCAGCTCGACAGGGGGGAATACTAATGAAAAACTGTTTTTT. It yields the protein CASSSTGGNTNEKLFF.

The chain links TRBV7-6 to TRBJ2-2; 8 bases are a match to TRBD1. CDR3 size: 16 residues. The junction had 8 bases not matched to a gene; V was cut back by 5 bases and J by 3 bases. CDR1 is SGHVS, CDR2 FNYEAQ, per germline. The DNA for the CDR3 is TGTGCCAGCAGCCTCCTAACGACAGGGGACACCGGGGAGCTGTTTTTT. This translates into CASSLLTTGDTGELFF.

The V call is TRBV7-3, the J call TRBJ2-5; 7 positions match TRBD2. The CDR3 consists of 15 residues. CDR1 SGHTA and CDR2 FQGTGA come from the germline V gene. V trimming: 2 bases; J trimming: 4 bases; junction bases outside the gene matches: 7. As DNA, the CDR3 is TGTGCCAGCAGCTTATGGGGAGGGAGGGCAGAGACCCAGTACTTC. This encodes CASSLWGGRAETQYF.

The chain joins TRBV7-2 to TRBJ2-3; possibly TRBD1 for D (5 bases). In germline, CDR1 is SGHTA, CDR2 FQGNSA. V was trimmed by 1 base and J by 1 base, leaving 12 bases between them. This CDR3 comprises 16 residues. The CDR3: CASSLGPGWGTDTQYF. The CDR3 nucleotides read TGTGCCAGCAGCTTAGGGCCAGGGTGGGGCACAGATACGCAGTATTTT.

J is TRBJ2-2 and V is TRBV28, with D tentatively TRBD2 (5 bases). The CDR3 loop spans 17 amino acids. With 3 bases removed from V and 0 bases from J, the gap between germline ends came to 14 bases. Germline V gives CDR1 MDHEN, CDR2 SYDVKM. The CDR3 nucleotides are TGTGCCAGCAGTTTTACCGGGGTAGGGACGAACACCGGGGAGCTGTTTTTT. Translated: CASSFTGVGTNTGELFF.